This record looks at one TCR beta chain sequence and its context. Random hexamers were used to reverse transcribe the RNA input (about 0.5 to 1 ug). Across 54 Vbeta and 13 Jbeta, TCR beta CDR3 was amplified with immunoSEQ multiplex PCR. Via MiXCR, TCRdb re-called the immunoSEQ multiplex PCR reads, giving one row per CDR3 protein. The table records about 110,000 distinct CDR3 sequences, 90% to 98% of them present only once. The V gene's germline CDR1 is MNHEY and CDR2 SMNVEV (reference sequence). V lost 3 bases, J lost 1 base, and 10 bases lay in between. The length of the CDR3 is 14 residues. The data were taken from a study of CD8 T cells in Susac syndrome. The authors negatively isolated CD8+ and CD4+ T cells and FACS-enriched TEMRA cells.

The chain joins TRBV27 to TRBJ2-7, with D possibly being TRBD1 (5 bases). This clonotype originated in a human donor in good health. The sequenced sample consisted of CD4+ T cells from PBMCs. CDR3 DNA sequence: TGTGCCAGCAGTTTGGAGAGACAGTCCTACGAGCAGTACTTC. This codes for CASSLERQSYEQYF.